These T cell receptor beta chains were read from a single sample in a study of identical twins' blood T cells. TCRdb reprocessed the 5' RACE reads with MiXCR, giving one entry per CDR3 protein. The top ten hold around 5.6% of the sample, which has about 370,000 distinct CDR3 sequences, around 30% seen once. Specimen: PBMCs. These receptors came from a woman aged 18-49 years in good health. Each CDR3 is given with its conserved first and last residue. A D gene is named only where the DNA matches it firmly. For some rows the clone size is stated as once, few or many, or as a class when expanded; others skip it.

CASSRRGANTGAFF	TGTGCCAGCAGCCGCCGGGGGGCGAACACTGGAGCTTTCTTT	TRBV3-1	TRBJ1-1	.	once
CSARDPDRLHYGYTF	TGCAGTGCTAGAGATCCCGACAGACTCCACTATGGCTACACCTTC	TRBV20-1	TRBJ1-2	.	few
CASSRDRGPMNTEAFF	TGTGCCAGCAGCCGCGACAGGGGGCCTATGAACACTGAAGCTTTCTTT	TRBV14	TRBJ1-1	TRBD1	.
CAGQAGVYNGQFF	TGTGCCGGCCAAGCGGGAGTATACAATGGGCAGTTCTTC	TRBV6-1	TRBJ2-1	TRBD2	few
CASSLVREVRTGELFF	TGTGCCAGCTCACTAGTAAGGGAGGTTCGGACCGGGGAGCTGTTTTTT	TRBV18	TRBJ2-2	.	.
CSARVPGGDSPLHF	TGCAGTGCTAGAGTCCCCGGCGGGGATTCACCCCTCCACTTT	TRBV20-1	TRBJ1-6	.	.
CASGKRMNTEAFF	TGTGCCAGCGGTAAACGTATGAACACTGAAGCTTTCTTT	TRBV3-1	TRBJ1-1	.	.
CASRYPDREAFF	TGTGCCAGCAGATATCCGGACCGTGAAGCTTTCTTT	TRBV6-2/TRBV6-3	TRBJ1-1	.	.
CSVEFPTVPQQYF	TGCAGCGTTGAATTCCCGACAGTCCCCCAGCAGTACTTC	TRBV29-1	TRBJ2-7	.	.
CSAKKDRGSREAFF	TGCAGTGCTAAAAAAGACAGGGGGTCCAGGGAAGCTTTCTTT	TRBV20-1	TRBJ1-1	TRBD1	many
CASSQSWETQYF	TGTGCCAGCAGCCAAAGCTGGGAGACCCAGTACTTC	TRBV14	TRBJ2-5	.	.
CASSLEGLGLPNEKLFF	TGTGCCAGCAGCTTGGAGGGCCTGGGTCTGCCTAATGAAAAACTGTTTTTT	TRBV5-5	TRBJ1-4	.	.
CASGGLAQPQHF	TGTGCCAGCGGAGGTCTGGCTCAGCCCCAGCATTTT	TRBV6-1	TRBJ1-5	.	.
CASRTGEAFF	TGTGCCAGCAGGACGGGGGAAGCTTTCTTT	TRBV2	TRBJ1-1	.	many
CASSPRYRGGLRTFF	TGTGCCAGCAGCCCAAGATACAGGGGGGGCCTGAGGACTTTCTTT	TRBV11-3	TRBJ1-1	TRBD1	many
CASSSRKGAVSYEQYF	TGTGCCAGCAGCTCACGAAAGGGAGCGGTTTCGTACGAGCAGTACTTC	TRBV7-8	TRBJ2-7	.	.
CASSSALSVNQPQHF	TGTGCCAGCAGTTCGGCGTTGTCGGTGAATCAGCCCCAGCATTTT	TRBV27	TRBJ1-5	.	.
CASRTGADGNTIYF	TGTGCCAGCAGGACAGGGGCGGATGGAAACACCATATATTTT	TRBV2	TRBJ1-3	TRBD1	.
CASSLGRTSGGHNEQFF	TGTGCCAGCAGTTTAGGCCGGACTAGCGGGGGTCACAATGAGCAGTTCTTC	TRBV12-3/TRBV12-4	TRBJ2-1	TRBD2	.